A single sample is the source of the 7 T cell receptor beta chains below, sequenced in a study of shared clonotypes between healthy human individuals. Profiled with immunoSEQ multiplex PCR; TCRdb holds only in-frame clones, not every one. The sample yields about 490,000 clones, approximately 81% seen once. Sequenced material: PBMCs. The source is a woman between 35 and 50 years old in good health. Some clones in this sample may be carry-over from other donors' samples.

The chain is built from TRBV27 and TRBJ1-1; TRBD1 is a possible D gene (6 bases). This CDR3 region has 14 residues. The germline CDR1 and CDR2 sequences are MNHEY and SMNVEV (reference sequence). V dropped 0 bases and J dropped 6 bases, with 11 bases sitting between them. The CDR3 DNA reads as TGTGCCAGCAGTTTATCTGGGGGGCTGGCTGAAGCTTTCTTT. Its protein is CASSLSGGLAEAFF.

This clone was seen a few times. The rearrangement uses TRBV30 and TRBJ1-1, with a tentative D call TRBD1 (5 bases). Per germline, CDR1 GTSNPN and CDR2 SVGIG (reference sequence). The CDR3 has 18 amino acids. V lost 0 bases and J lost 1, with 21 bases in between. The CDR3 here is CAWSVLSQLTVQNTEAFF. Here the CDR3 DNA reads TGTGCCTGGAGTGTACTGTCTCAACTGACAGTCCAGAACACTGAAGCTTTCTTT.

J is TRBJ2-7 and V is TRBV5-4, with TRBD1 identical over 7 bases. V gave up 0 bases and J gave up 3 bases; unmatched junction bases: 6. The CDR3 covers 15 residues. The germline gives CDR1 SGHNT, CDR2 YYREEE (reference sequence). The CDR3 loop is CASSLGGQEYYEQYF. The CDR3, as DNA: TGTGCCAGCAGCTTGGGAGGACAGGAATACTACGAGCAGTACTTC.

The V and J genes are TRBV7-8 and TRBJ2-7, with a weak D call TRBD1 (5 bases). Germline V gene sequence: CDR1 SGHVS, CDR2 FQNEAQ. V was cut by 7 bases and J by 3 bases, with 19 bases left in between. This CDR3 region has 15 residues. The CDR3: CASILSQVGGYEQYF. The CDR3 region has the DNA TGTGCCAGCATACTTTCACAGGTCGGCGGCTACGAGCAGTACTTC.

The V call is TRBV10-3, the J call TRBJ2-2, with D hard to call. CDR3 length equals 17 residues. From germline, CDR1 is ENHRY and CDR2 SYGVKD. V shed 0 bases and J shed 4 bases, with 15 bases lying between them. The CDR3 sequence: CAISESKDPRGTGELFF. CDR3 sequence (DNA): TGTGCCATCAGTGAGTCTAAGGACCCTCGAGGCACCGGGGAGCTGTTTTTT.

This clone was seen just once. V gene TRBV9 combines with J gene TRBJ2-7, with 9 bases aligning to TRBD1. This CDR3 has 13 residues. V trimming: 3 bases; J trimming: 5 bases; junction bases outside the gene matches: 3. CDR1 is SGDLS, CDR2 YYNGEE, per germline. CDR3 loop: CASSDGQGHEQYF. In nucleotides, the CDR3 is TGTGCCAGCAGCGACGGACAGGGGCACGAGCAGTACTTC.

A single count supports this clone. The chain joins TRBV5-8 to TRBJ2-7; 10 bases line up with TRBD1. The CDR3 is made up of 14 amino acids. V lost 4 bases to trimming and J lost 4 bases; unmatched junction nucleotides: 5. Germline V gene data show CDR1 as SGHTS and CDR2 as YDEGEE. CDR3 sequence: CASSRQGAGYEQYF. The CDR3 DNA reads TGTGCCAGCAGCCGACAGGGGGCTGGGTACGAGCAGTACTTC. Filled out from reference TRBV5-8 and TRBJ2-7, the complete variable domain reads EAGVTQSPTHLIKTRGQQATLRCSPISGHTSVYWYQQALGLGLQFLLWYDEGEERNRGNFPPRFSGRQFPNYSSELNVNALELEDSALYLCASSRQGAGYEQYFGPGTRLTVT.